Below, 21 T cell receptor beta chains from the same sample are listed, as sequenced in a study of cytomegalovirus exposure and HLA in healthy donors. Amplification used 60 Vbeta primers and 13 Jbeta primers. Sequencing used immunoSEQ multiplex PCR; TCRdb keeps in-frame clones, though not all of them. The data show roughly 180,000 clones, approximately 80% seen once. Sequencing was carried out using PBMCs. These TCRs come from a female donor in good health and CMV-seronegative.

This chain connects TRBV12-5 to TRBJ2-1; 7 bases fit TRBD2. With V trimmed by 6 bases and J by 5 bases, 16 bases remained unmatched. The CDR3 is 17 residues long. Looked up from germline, CDR1 is LGHNT and CDR2 is FRNRAP. The DNA for the CDR3 is TGTGCTAGTGGCTTCATTCTTCGGCTAGCGGATGACAATGAGCAGTTCTTC. Amino acid sequence: CASGFILRLADDNEQFF.

This sequence joins TRBV5-1 and TRBJ2-2; 14 bases are a match to TRBD2. This CDR3 contains 16 residues. J was trimmed by 8 bases and V by 3 bases; bases with no gene match: 6. The V gene's germline CDR1 is SGHRS and CDR2 YFSETQ. For the CDR3, the DNA is TGCGCCAGCAGCTCCGGGACTAGCGGGGGAAGAGGGGAGCTGTTTTTT. Translating gives CASSSGTSGGRGELFF. Together with reference TRBV5-1 and TRBJ2-2, the CDR3 gives the full variable domain: KAGVTQTPRYLIKTRGQQVTLSCSPISGHRSVSWYQQTPGQGLQFLFEYFSETQRNKGNFPGRFSGRQFSNSRSEMNVSTLELGDSALYLCASSSGTSGGRGELFFGEGSRLTVL.

A single count supports this clone. A read error may produce the germline difference seen at one junction end. This chain connects TRBV11-3 to TRBJ2-4, with D possibly being TRBD1 (7 bases). This CDR3 region has 15 residues. Looked up from germline, CDR1 is SGHNT and CDR2 is YENEEA. In nucleotides, the CDR3 is TGTGCCAGCAGCCCCGGGGGACAGTCCCAAAACAGTCAGTACTTC. It is translated as CASSPGGQSQNSQYF.

The chain uses TRBV5-1 and TRBJ1-5; perhaps TRBD1 as D (5 bases). Trimming pared 3 bases from V and 10 bases from J, leaving 17 bases between. This CDR3 is built from 14 residues. Germline CDR1 reads SGHRS; CDR2 reads YFSETQ. DNA for the CDR3: TGCGCCAGCAGCTGGGGCGCCCGGTGGGATCCCCAGCATTTT. Amino acid sequence: CASSWGARWDPQHF.

This chain uses TRBV7-2 with TRBJ2-3; perhaps TRBD2 as D (5 bases). V was pared by 3 bases and J by 4 bases, with 14 bases between. The CDR3 spans 15 residues. The germline V gene has CDR1 SGHTA and CDR2 FQGNSA. The CDR3 sequence is CASSFGLGRADTQYF. In nucleotides, the CDR3 is TGTGCCAGCAGCTTCGGACTGGGAAGGGCAGATACGCAGTATTTT.

The sample holds a few counts of this clone. V gene TRBV5-4 combines with J gene TRBJ1-2; D is ambiguous. The CDR3 contains 14 residues. CDR1 is SGHNT, CDR2 YYREEE, per germline (reference sequence). Trimming left V 1 base short and J 0 bases short, with 7 bases between. The CDR3 here is CASSLPGTNYGYTF. The CDR3 DNA reads as TGTGCCAGCAGCTTGCCGGGGACTAACTATGGCTACACCTTC. The full variable domain, its missing parts supplied by reference TRBV5-4 and TRBJ1-2, is ETGVTQSPTHLIKTRGQQVTLRCSSQSGHNTVSWYQQALGQGPQFIFQYYREEENGRGNFPPRFSGLQFPNYSSELNVNALELDDSALYLCASSLPGTNYGYTFGSGTRLTVV.

This clone has a handful of counts. The V and J genes are TRBV6-1 and TRBJ2-7, with TRBD1 matching 8 bases. The germline V gene has CDR1 MNHNS and CDR2 SASEGT. The CDR3 totals 16 residues. J was trimmed by 0 bases and V by 4 bases; bases with no gene match: 8. CDR3: CASSGDRSLSSYEQYF. The CDR3, as DNA: TGTGCCAGCAGTGGGGACAGGTCGTTGAGCTCCTACGAGCAGTACTTC.

This sequence joins TRBV4-1 and TRBJ1-2, with 8 bases lining up with TRBD1. The CDR3 extends over 13 amino acids. Trimming at V came to 2 bases and at J to 8 bases, leaving 4 bases not matched to a gene. Germline CDR1 reads MGHRA; CDR2 reads YSYEKL. CDR3 residues: CASSQSGTGGYTF. CDR3 in DNA: TGCGCCAGCAGCCAATCCGGGACAGGCGGCTACACCTTC.

The rearrangement uses TRBV5-4 and TRBJ1-6; TRBD1 is a possible D gene (6 bases). V dropped 0 bases and J dropped 10 bases, with 17 bases sitting between them. The CDR3 runs to 16 residues. Per germline, CDR1 SGHNT and CDR2 YYREEE (reference sequence). The DNA for the CDR3 is TGTGCCAGCAGCTTGGCAAAGAAACAGGGTAAATCACCCCTCCACTTT. The encoded protein is CASSLAKKQGKSPLHF.

The sample holds one count of this clone. This chain connects TRBV5-8 to TRBJ1-6, with D possibly matching TRBD1 (5 bases). Germline lookup yields CDR1 SGHTS and CDR2 YDEGEE. Trimming cost V 4 bases and J 6 bases, with 17 bases left between them. The CDR3 is 16 residues long. The CDR3 bases are TGTGCCAGCAGCCGACACGGGGGACGGACTAATTCACCCCTCCACTTT. It encodes CASSRHGGRTNSPLHF.

The chain carries TRBV30 and TRBJ2-2; D is uncertain. V lost 3 bases, J lost 0 bases, and 5 bases lay in between. Germline CDR1 and CDR2: GTSNPN and SVGIG (reference sequence). The CDR3 contains 13 residues. The chain's CDR3 is CAWRPANTGELFF. The CDR3 DNA reads TGTGCCTGGAGGCCGGCGAACACCGGGGAGCTGTTTTTT. The full variable domain, rest sourced from reference TRBV30 and TRBJ2-2, is SQTIHQWPATLVQPVGSPLSLECTVEGTSNPNLYWYRQAAGRGLQLLFYSVGIGQISSEVPQNLSASRPQDRQFILSSKKLLLSDSGFYLCAWRPANTGELFFGEGSRLTVL.

The chain is built from TRBV27 and TRBJ2-4, with TRBD2 as a possible D gene (6 bases). The CDR3 has 14 amino acids. Germline assignment: CDR1 MNHEY and CDR2 SMNVEV (reference sequence). CDR3 region: CVNTAGSFKHIQYF. The CDR3 nucleotides are TGTGTCAATACGGCGGGGTCCTTTAAGCACATTCAGTACTTC.

The rearrangement links TRBV6-1 to TRBJ1-3; no clear D. This CDR3 region has 14 residues. Looked up from germline, CDR1 is MNHNS and CDR2 is SASEGT. V lost 3 bases and J 5 bases, leaving 11 bases between the germline ends. The CDR3 DNA follows: TGTGCCAGCAGTGATTCGGGAGGTCGAAACACCATATATTTT. Its protein is CASSDSGGRNTIYF.

This clone has a single count. V gene TRBV9 combines with J gene TRBJ1-2, with 9 bases identical to TRBD1. CDR3 length equals 14 residues. Germline V lookup: CDR1 SGDLS, CDR2 YYNGEE. The V and J ends lost 4 bases and 8 bases, in that order; junction bases with no gene match: 9. The CDR3 region is CASSPQADRGGYTF. The CDR3 bases are TGTGCCAGCAGCCCCCAGGCGGACAGGGGCGGCTACACCTTC.

The genes are TRBV19 and TRBJ1-1; D unclear. The CDR3 is 14 amino acids. V was clipped by 3 bases and J by 6 bases, with 14 bases between them. The germline CDR1 and CDR2 sequences are LNHDA and SQIVND (reference sequence). CDR3 coding DNA: TGTGCCAGTAGTATCGACCTCAGCGGGTCTGAAGCTTTCTTT. It encodes CASSIDLSGSEAFF.

This chain links TRBV4-1 with TRBJ2-1, with 11 bases fitting TRBD2. The junction had 12 bases not matched to a gene; V was cut back by 3 bases and J by 2 bases. The CDR3 has 19 amino acids. Germline V CDR1 and CDR2: MGHRA, YSYEKL. As DNA, the CDR3 is TGCGCCAGCAGCCACCTACTAGCGGGGGACATATCTACCTACAATGAGCAGTTCTTC. Encoded protein: CASSHLLAGDISTYNEQFF.

The count of this clone is one. The gene calls are TRBV2 and TRBJ2-5, with D possibly matching TRBD1 (6 bases). The end of the DNA is better explained by TRBJ2-7, so the J call may be wrong. Germline-derived CDR1 and CDR2 are SNHLY and FYNNEI. The CDR3 is 12 amino acids. The CDR3 sequence: CASTRGSYEQYF. In DNA, the CDR3 is TGTGCCAGCACCAGGGGCTCCTACGAGCAGTACTTC.

The chain joins TRBV5-1 to TRBJ1-1; D ambiguous. This CDR3 contains 15 residues. V was shortened by 2 bases and J by 6 bases, with 17 bases between the two germline ends. CDR1 SGHRS and CDR2 YFSETQ come from the germline V gene. CDR3 in DNA: TGCGCCAGCAGCTTAAACACTGACCGGGGAGCTGAAGCTTTCTTT. Protein product: CASSLNTDRGAEAFF. Full variable domain (rest looked up from reference TRBV5-1 and TRBJ1-1): KAGVTQTPRYLIKTRGQQVTLSCSPISGHRSVSWYQQTPGQGLQFLFEYFSETQRNKGNFPGRFSGRQFSNSRSEMNVSTLELGDSALYLCASSLNTDRGAEAFFGQGTRLTVV.

The chain carries TRBV28 and TRBJ2-4; 12 nucleotides line up with TRBD2. CDR3 length: 18 residues. Germline CDR1 MDHEN, CDR2 SYDVKM. The V and J ends lost 7 bases and 0 bases, in that order; junction bases with no gene match: 10. This CDR3 reads CASIPGTSGLGAKNIQYF. The CDR3, as DNA: TGTGCCAGCATACCCGGGACTAGCGGGTTGGGAGCCAAAAACATTCAGTACTTC.

The CDR3 sequence: CASSSSRRVQFF. In nucleotides, the CDR3 is TGTGCCAGCAGCTCCAGCAGACGGGTGCAGTTCTTC. This chain uses TRBV7-2 with TRBJ2-1, with D uncertain. The CDR3 is 12 residues long. The V end lost 4 bases, the J end lost 12 bases, and 13 bases lay between the germline ends. The germline V gene has CDR1 SGHTA and CDR2 FQGNSA.

V and J are TRBV7-3 and TRBJ2-1; a possible D gene is TRBD2 (5 bases). Germline lookup yields CDR1 SGHTA and CDR2 FQGTGA. Between the trimmed V and J ends, which lost 4 bases and 2 bases, there was a span of 9 bases. This CDR3 contains 14 residues. The CDR3 here is CASSWSGAYNEQFF. The CDR3 DNA reads as TGTGCCAGCAGCTGGAGCGGAGCCTACAATGAGCAGTTCTTC.